This is a list of T cell receptor beta chains from one sample in a study of T cell repertoires in cytomegalovirus infection. TCRdb called the reads again in MiXCR, with one record for every CDR3 protein. Of 450,000 to 600,000 distinct CDR3 sequences in the sample, about two fifths were seen once. These TCRs are of unknown antigen specificity. The sequencing used cultured PBMCs, collected from culture after CMV antigen stimulation. All receptors come from a human donor in good health (CMV status not recorded). Some clones in this sample may be carry-over from other donors' samples. CDR3s include the opening cysteine and the closing phenylalanine or tryptophan. Each record gives: CDR3 protein, CDR3 DNA, D gene, clone size, J gene, V gene. The D gene is left open where the match is weak. Not every row has a clone size; where given, it reads once, few, many or a size class.

CASGGLAGGPLRRETQYF TGTGCCAGCGGCGGACTAGCGGGAGGGCCATTGAGGCGAGAGACCCAGTACTTC TRBD2 . TRBJ2-5 TRBV7-9
CASRTRVRNSPLHF TGTGCCAGCAGAACAAGGGTTCGTAATTCACCCCTCCACTTT . . TRBJ1-6 TRBV2
CASSLRWFLYGYTF TGTGCCAGCAGTTTGCGTTGGTTCCTCTATGGCTACACCTTC . . TRBJ1-2 TRBV28
CASSGQQETQYF TGTGCCAGCAGTGGGCAGCAAGAGACCCAGTACTTC . . TRBJ2-5 TRBV12-3/TRBV12-4
CASSPRLNDRFWAGYTF TGTGCCAGCAGCCCAAGACTTAACGACAGGTTCTGGGCTGGCTACACCTTC . . TRBJ1-2 TRBV7-9
CASIGGVEAFF TGTGCCAGTATTGGGGGAGTAGAAGCTTTCTTT . . TRBJ1-1 TRBV19
CSASLGRAGMFKETQYF TGCAGTGCATCGCTGGGGCGAGCGGGGATGTTTAAGGAGACCCAGTACTTC TRBD2 few TRBJ2-5 TRBV20-1
CASSLFSGTDTQYF TGTGCCAGCAGTTTATTCTCTGGCACAGATACGCAGTATTTT . . TRBJ2-3 TRBV2
CASSLAGLAGANEQFF TGTGCCAGCAGCTTAGCGGGACTAGCGGGAGCAAATGAGCAGTTCTTC TRBD2 few TRBJ2-1 TRBV11-2
CASSLHPRSVSYEQYF TGTGCCAGCAGCCTCCACCCGAGGTCAGTCTCCTACGAGCAGTACTTC . few TRBJ2-7 TRBV7-9
CASSLRGGPGMNTEAFF TGTGCCAGCAGCTTAAGGGGAGGGCCGGGAATGAACACTGAAGCTTTCTTT . . TRBJ1-1 TRBV7-4
CASSLGTPWETQYF TGTGCCAGCAGTTTGGGGACACCTTGGGAGACCCAGTACTTC . . TRBJ2-5 TRBV12-3/TRBV12-4
CASSLGTGWTSPSTDTQYF TGCGCCAGCAGCCTGGGTACGGGGTGGACTAGCCCTTCCACAGATACGCAGTATTTT TRBD2 . TRBJ2-3 TRBV4-1
CASSLRLGTGGNEQYF TGTGCCAGCAGTTTAAGGCTGGGGACAGGGGGCAACGAGCAGTACTTC TRBD1 once TRBJ2-7 TRBV27
CASSAPRGGQETQYF TGTGCCAGCAGCGCCCCGCGGGGGGGACAAGAGACCCAGTACTTC TRBD2 . TRBJ2-5 TRBV11-2
CATSRDRGWGYGYTF TGTGCCACCAGCAGAGACAGGGGTTGGGGCTATGGCTACACCTTC . . TRBJ1-2 TRBV15
CASSLRPGQPQHF TGCGCCAGCAGCTTGAGACCGGGTCAGCCCCAGCATTTT . once TRBJ1-5 TRBV5-1
CASSLARAKGRETQYF TGTGCCAGCAGCTTAGCGCGTGCCAAAGGGAGGGAGACCCAGTACTTC . few TRBJ2-5 TRBV7-2
CASSLAGSSGRPRVCEQFF TGTGCCAGCAGCTTAGCCGGTTCTAGCGGGAGGCCCAGGGTATGTGAGCAGTTCTTC TRBD2 . TRBJ2-1 TRBV7-8
CASSAQGFGANVLTF TGTGCCAGCAGTGCCCAGGGGTTTGGGGCCAACGTCCTGACTTTC . . TRBJ2-6 TRBV2
CASTGGTGGQEKLFF TGTGCCAGCACGGGAGGGACAGGGGGCCAGGAAAAACTGTTTTTT TRBD1 . TRBJ1-4 TRBV6-1
CASSIVRLAGAYEQFF TGTGCCAGTAGTATAGTCCGGCTAGCGGGGGCGTATGAGCAGTTCTTC TRBD2 . TRBJ2-1 TRBV19
CASSLALVGELFF TGTGCCAGCAGCTTAGCTTTGGTCGGGGAGCTGTTTTTT . . TRBJ2-2 TRBV7-6